Presented here are 16 T cell receptor beta chains from one specimen sequenced in a study of vaccination and CD4 T cells after COVID-19 (dated by TCRdb to between 2020 and 2023). Library preparation used PCR. TCRdb lists the instrument as Illumina iSeq 100. DNA from cultured CD4+ T cells underwent TCR sequencing with the Oncomine TCR Beta short-read assay at the Johns Hopkins FTIC core. Starting from the raw public reads, TCRdb applied fastp trimming at Q25, assembled clones with MiXCR and retained in-frame beta chains. Under each unique CDR3 protein, matching rows form one entry showing the most common genes and DNA. This sample is represented by approximately 2,500 distinct CDR3 sequences; roughly 26% of them were singletons. The top ten constitute around 57% of the sample. Their antigens are not known. The sample's treatment or condition, from its label and the paper: roughly nine-day PBMC culture with coronavirus spike peptide pools or control peptides (ViraFEST assay). CD4+ T cells from unexposed donors were collected before the COVID-19 pandemic (2011-2018).

The specimen sequenced was CD4+ T cells from blood, cultured in vitro. The receptors stem from a human donor in good health.

This rearrangement joins TRBV5-6 to TRBJ2-4, with D possibly matching TRBD1 (5 bases). The germline V and J ends were trimmed by 2 bases and 6 bases, with 9 bases remaining between them. CDR1 and CDR2 from the germline V gene are SGHDT and YYEEEE. This CDR3 contains 13 residues. The CDR3 bases are TGTGCCAGCAGCTTAGGACATCTAAACATTCAGTACTTC. As protein: CASSLGHLNIQYF.

This clonotype has more than one count but fewer than ten. The V gene is TRBV6-5, the J gene TRBJ1-2, with D perhaps TRBD1 (5 bases). The germline gives CDR1 MNHEY, CDR2 SVGAGI. The V and J ends lost 4 bases and 6 bases respectively, with 12 bases between them. This CDR3 is built from 13 residues. As DNA, the CDR3 is TGTGCCAGCAGTTTGAGAGGGGCGAATGGCTACACCTTC. It codes for CASSLRGANGYTF.

This sequence joins TRBV6-2 or TRBV6-3 and TRBJ2-1; 11 bases map to TRBD2. In germline, CDR1 is MNHEY, CDR2 SVGEGT. The V gene end was trimmed by 4 bases and the J gene end by 4 bases; junction bases not matched to a gene: 9. The CDR3 is 17 residues long. Written as DNA, the CDR3 is TGTGCCAGCAGTTCCCTGATAGCGGGGGGGATGTACAATGAGCAGTTCTTC. As protein: CASSSLIAGGMYNEQFF.

The chain carries TRBV4-1 and TRBJ2-5, with a weak D call TRBD2 (5 bases). The CDR3 consists of 16 residues. Germline V gene sequence: CDR1 MGHRA, CDR2 YSYEKL. Trimming stripped 1 base from V and 5 bases from J, with 17 bases between. CDR3 residues: CASSQARGLARETQYF. Here the CDR3 DNA reads TGCGCCAGCAGCCAAGCCAGAGGTCTAGCCCGGGAGACCCAGTACTTC.

This clonotype was detected only a few times. In DNA form, the CDR3 reads TGTGCCAGCAGCGAGGGGACAGGGAGTGGCTACACCTTC. It specifies CASSEGTGSGYTF. The chain links TRBV7-3 to TRBJ1-2; the match to TRBD1 covers 9 bases. V trimming: 5 bases; J trimming: 7 bases; junction bases outside the gene matches: 5. From germline, CDR1 is SGHTA and CDR2 FQGTGA. The CDR3 runs 13 residues.

The CDR3: CAWKDRVGETQYF. The CDR3 DNA reads as TGTGCCTGGAAGGACAGGGTAGGCGAGACCCAGTACTTC. V usage is TRBV30 and J usage is TRBJ2-5; 8 bases are a match to TRBD1. The CDR3 consists of 13 residues. CDR1 and CDR2 (germline): GTSNPN, SVGIG (reference sequence). V lost 4 bases and J lost 5; bases outside the gene matches: 6.

This clonotype was counted a few times. The chain is built from TRBV5-1 and TRBJ2-7, with 10 bases matching TRBD1. The V gene end was trimmed by 2 bases and the J gene end by 5 bases; junction bases not matched to a gene: 4. In germline, CDR1 is SGHRS, CDR2 YFSETQ. The CDR3 has 14 amino acids. The CDR3: CASSLDRGRDEQYF. The CDR3 DNA reads TGCGCCAGCAGCTTAGACAGGGGGCGCGACGAGCAGTACTTC. The whole variable domain, filled in from reference TRBV5-1 and TRBJ2-7, reads KAGVTQTPRYLIKTRGQQVTLSCSPISGHRSVSWYQQTPGQGLQFLFEYFSETQRNKGNFPGRFSGRQFSNSRSEMNVSTLELGDSALYLCASSLDRGRDEQYFGPGTRLTVT.

V usage is TRBV15 and J usage is TRBJ2-1; no firm D call. Germline values: CDR1 LNHNV, CDR2 YYDKDF (reference sequence). Trimming removed 3 bases at V and 1 base at J, with 4 bases between. The CDR3 loop spans 13 amino acids. The CDR3 DNA sequence: TGTGCCACCAGCAGGGGGTCCTACAATGAGCAGTTCTTC. This sequence encodes CATSRGSYNEQFF.

The rearrangement links TRBV11-3 to TRBJ2-1; no definite D call. Trimming cost V 2 bases and J 0 bases, with 5 bases left between them. Germline assignment: CDR1 SGHNT and CDR2 YENEEA. The CDR3 loop spans 14 amino acids. This CDR3 is CASSLSPSYNEQFF. DNA for the CDR3: TGTGCCAGCAGCTTATCCCCCTCCTACAATGAGCAGTTCTTC.

The V and J genes are TRBV19 and TRBJ1-3; D remains ambiguous. V was pared by 5 bases and J by 4 bases, with 12 bases between. Germline assignment: CDR1 LNHDA and CDR2 SQIVND (reference sequence). CDR3 length: 14 amino acids. The CDR3 loop is CASSPQITGNTIYF. The CDR3 DNA sequence: TGTGCCAGTAGTCCCCAGATCACAGGAAACACCATATATTTT.

This clonotype was counted only a few times. The chain combines TRBV18 with TRBJ2-7, with D possibly matching TRBD1 (6 bases). The CDR3 is made up of 14 amino acids. The V and J ends lost 3 bases and 11 bases respectively, with 20 bases between them. Germline CDR1 reads KGHSH; CDR2 reads LQKENI. CDR3 bases: TGTGCCAGCTCACCGTCAATTCGGACAGTAGGGGAGTACTTC. Amino acid sequence: CASSPSIRTVGEYF.

The chain couples TRBV20-1 to TRBJ2-1; 8 bases align to TRBD2. Trimming cost V 2 bases and J 4 bases; bases outside gene matches: 16. Germline assignment: CDR1 DFQATT and CDR2 SNEGSKA (reference sequence). The CDR3 has 18 residues. The CDR3 reads CSARFVAGRLGAYNEQFF. CDR3 sequence (DNA): TGCAGTGCTAGATTCGTAGCGGGGAGACTCGGGGCTTACAATGAGCAGTTCTTC.

The chain joins TRBV5-1 to TRBJ1-6; 8 nucleotides line up with TRBD1. The trim removed 0 bases at V and 7 bases at J, leaving 0 bases unmatched. From germline, CDR1 is SGHRS and CDR2 YFSETQ. The CDR3 is made up of 14 amino acids. The CDR3 nucleotides are TGCGCCAGCAGCTTGGGACAGGGGAATTCACCCCTCCACTTT. It is translated as CASSLGQGNSPLHF.

In this sample, this clonotype turned up a few times. The V call is TRBV24-1, the J call TRBJ2-3; D possibly matches TRBD1 or TRBD2 (6 bases each). Per germline, CDR1 KGHDR and CDR2 SFDVKD. Between the trimmed V and J ends, which lost 9 bases and 3 bases, there was a span of 9 bases. The CDR3 has 12 amino acids. CDR3 nucleotide sequence: TGTGCCACCGGGGGGCCGACAGATACGCAGTATTTT. It encodes CATGGPTDTQYF.

This chain links TRBV5-4 with TRBJ1-1; no clear D gene. The CDR3 consists of 12 residues. Trimming removed 2 bases from V and 4 bases from J, with 6 bases in between. CDR1 is SGHNT and CDR2 is YYREEE in the germline V gene (reference sequence). Here the CDR3 DNA reads TGTGCCAGCAGCTTCCGGGGCACTGAAGCTTTCTTT. This gives the protein CASSFRGTEAFF.

This clonotype has only a few counts. This sequence joins TRBV28 and TRBJ1-6; D remains ambiguous. The CDR3 runs 17 residues. V lost 4 bases, J lost 0 bases, and 13 bases lay in between. Germline values: CDR1 MDHEN, CDR2 SYDVKM. CDR3: CASSSSKGSSYNSPLHF. As DNA, the CDR3 is TGTGCCAGCAGTTCCTCGAAGGGCAGCTCCTATAATTCACCCCTCCACTTT.